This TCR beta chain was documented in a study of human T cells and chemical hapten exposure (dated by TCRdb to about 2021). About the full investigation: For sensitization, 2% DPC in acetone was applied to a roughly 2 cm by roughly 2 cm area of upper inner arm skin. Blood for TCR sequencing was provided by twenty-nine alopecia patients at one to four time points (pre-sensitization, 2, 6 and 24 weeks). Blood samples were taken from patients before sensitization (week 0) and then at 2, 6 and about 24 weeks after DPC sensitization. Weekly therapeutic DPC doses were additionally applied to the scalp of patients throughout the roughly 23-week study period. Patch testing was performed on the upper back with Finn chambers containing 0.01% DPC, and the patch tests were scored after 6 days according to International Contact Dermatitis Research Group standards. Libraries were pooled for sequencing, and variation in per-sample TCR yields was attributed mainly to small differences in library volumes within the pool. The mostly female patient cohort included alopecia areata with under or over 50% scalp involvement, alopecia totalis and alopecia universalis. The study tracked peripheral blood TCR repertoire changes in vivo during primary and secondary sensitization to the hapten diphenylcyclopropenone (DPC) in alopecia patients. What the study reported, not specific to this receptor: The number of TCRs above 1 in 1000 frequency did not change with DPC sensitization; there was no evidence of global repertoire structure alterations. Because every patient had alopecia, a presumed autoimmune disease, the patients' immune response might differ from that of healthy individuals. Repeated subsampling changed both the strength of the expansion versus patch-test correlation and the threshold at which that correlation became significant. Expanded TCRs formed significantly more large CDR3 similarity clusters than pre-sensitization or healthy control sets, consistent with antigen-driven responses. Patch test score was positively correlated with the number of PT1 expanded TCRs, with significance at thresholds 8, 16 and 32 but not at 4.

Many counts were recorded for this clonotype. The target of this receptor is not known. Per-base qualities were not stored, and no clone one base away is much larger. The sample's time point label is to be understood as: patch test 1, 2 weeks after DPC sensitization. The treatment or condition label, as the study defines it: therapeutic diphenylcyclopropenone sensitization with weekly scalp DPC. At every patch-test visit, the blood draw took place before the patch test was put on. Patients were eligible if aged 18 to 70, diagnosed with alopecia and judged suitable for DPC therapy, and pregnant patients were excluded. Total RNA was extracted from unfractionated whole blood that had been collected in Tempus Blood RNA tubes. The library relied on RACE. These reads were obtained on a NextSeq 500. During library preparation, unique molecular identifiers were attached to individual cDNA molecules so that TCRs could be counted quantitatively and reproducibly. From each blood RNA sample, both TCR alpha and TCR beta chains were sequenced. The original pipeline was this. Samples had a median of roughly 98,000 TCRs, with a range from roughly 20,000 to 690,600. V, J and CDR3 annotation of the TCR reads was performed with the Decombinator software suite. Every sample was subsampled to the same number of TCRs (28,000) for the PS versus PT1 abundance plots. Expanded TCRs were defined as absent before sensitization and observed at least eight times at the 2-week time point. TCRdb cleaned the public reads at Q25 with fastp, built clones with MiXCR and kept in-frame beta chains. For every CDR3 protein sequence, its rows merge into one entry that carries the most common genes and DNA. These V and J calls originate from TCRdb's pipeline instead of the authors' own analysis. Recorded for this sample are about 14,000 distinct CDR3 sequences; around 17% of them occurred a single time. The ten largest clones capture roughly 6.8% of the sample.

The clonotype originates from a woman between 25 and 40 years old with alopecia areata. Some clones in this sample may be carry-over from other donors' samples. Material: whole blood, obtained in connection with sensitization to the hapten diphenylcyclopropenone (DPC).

The sequenced DNA: TGCAGTGCTCAACAGGGAATTGAGCAGTTCTTC. Translated, this is CSAQQGIEQFF. The chain employs TRBV20-1 and TRBJ2-1; tentative D gene TRBD1, with 6 bases matching. From its cysteine to its phenylalanine, the CDR3 spans 11 amino acids. The entry retains the CDR3 DNA only, 33 bases that are in frame from base 1. Per the germline V gene (reference sequence), DFQATT is the CDR1 and SNEGSKA is the CDR2. V is shortened by 5 bases, J by 9 bases, and the region joining them spans 11 bases.